The clone carrying this TCR beta chain appeared once. Germline assignment: CDR1 SGHRS and CDR2 YFSETQ. The CDR3 runs 15 residues. Trimming shortened V by 0 bases and J by 1 base, and 10 bases separated the two germline ends. This entry belongs to a study of T cell changes during pregnancy in multiple sclerosis. Sequencing used immunoSEQ multiplex PCR; TCRdb keeps in-frame clones, though not all of them. In the table there are fewer than 75,000 clones, less than 95% of which are singletons. The genes are TRBV5-1 and TRBJ1-1, with D maybe TRBD1 (5 bases). This receptor was taken from a female donor in good health, enrolled as a control in a pregnancy study. Here the sequenced sample was peripheral blood, taken after pregnancy. CDR3 in amino acids: CASSLAGEWNTEAFF. DNA of the CDR3: TGCGCCAGCAGCTTGGCGGGGGAGTGGAACACTGAAGCTTTCTTT.